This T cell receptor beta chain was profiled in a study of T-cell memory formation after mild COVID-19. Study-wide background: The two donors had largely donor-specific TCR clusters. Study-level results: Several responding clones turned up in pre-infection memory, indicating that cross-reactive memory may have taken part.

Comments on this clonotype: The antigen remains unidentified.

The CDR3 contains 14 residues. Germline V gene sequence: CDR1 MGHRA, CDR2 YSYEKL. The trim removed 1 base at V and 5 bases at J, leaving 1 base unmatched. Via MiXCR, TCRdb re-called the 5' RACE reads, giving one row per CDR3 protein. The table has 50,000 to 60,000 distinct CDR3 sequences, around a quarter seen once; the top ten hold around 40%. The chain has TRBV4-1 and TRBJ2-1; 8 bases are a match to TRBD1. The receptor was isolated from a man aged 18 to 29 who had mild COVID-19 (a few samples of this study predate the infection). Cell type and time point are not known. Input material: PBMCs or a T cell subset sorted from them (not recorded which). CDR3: CASSQAGQDNEQFF. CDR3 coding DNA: TGCGCCAGCAGCCAAGCGGGACAGGACAATGAGCAGTTCTTC.